The entry that follows covers one T cell receptor beta chain sequence. This clone has more than one count but fewer than ten. Its antigen target is currently unknown. Base qualities were left out, and no much larger clone turns up one base away. The immunoSEQ Assay, a bias-controlled multiplex PCR, was used to amplify TCRbeta CDR3 regions from genomic DNA. The study's own analysis went as follows. The number of nucleated cells in each sample was estimated by amplification of reference gene primers within the assay. To quantify the absolute abundance of each unique TCRbeta CDR3 rearrangement, sequence reads were collapsed and filtered. For each sample, productive Simpson clonality was calculated as the square root of Simpson's diversity index across productive rearrangements. Not all clones reach the TCRdb copy of this immuneACCESS table, which keeps in-frame sequences only. Checked studies attribute under half of the gap to unresolved V genes and leave the rest unexplained. D and trimming were read from the DNA, whereas the V and J calls and clone size are those reported in that table. The sample contains a few hundred thousand clones, 70% to 90% of them found a single time. The biggest ten clones account for 1% to 1.5% of the sample.

In the prospective study, participants were roughly 18 to 95 years old, resided in 24 geographic areas of the United States, and were enrolled through a virtual design. To assign participants to cohorts, the prospective study relied on clinical history that participants themselves reported in a screening survey and a study questionnaire. In the prospective study, mobile phlebotomists collected whole blood, serum and a nasopharyngeal or oropharyngeal swab from each participant. Prospective study participants could optionally give additional blood draws and questionnaires over an approximately two-month period. Before DNA extraction, prospective study blood samples were shipped either frozen or at room temperature. This specimen belongs to a study of blood T cell repertoires in COVID-19 (dated by TCRdb to 2018 to 2020). Describing the broader study: Samples from collaborators originated in the United States, Italy and Spain and spanned both the acute and convalescent phases of COVID-19. Samples were obtained from the ongoing ImmuneRACE study (first 160 participants) and from 1,000 to 1,500 subjects provided by 6 global collaborators. HLA class I and class II types, where available, came from metadata supplied by the sample provider rather than from assay-based typing. The prospective study material was composed of cDNA or gDNA derived from T cells, B-cell-depleted T cells, or PBMCs. A freely available public database, intended as a resource for researchers studying the immune response to SARS-CoV-2, is where the repertoires were released. Subjects who had been exposed to COVID-19, were actively infected with it, or had recovered from it provided the deeply sampled blood TCRbeta repertoires that made up the dataset. The sample metadata nearly always contained a de-identified subject ID, COVID-19 status, age in years and sex.

The full study reports these points: Clinical and demographic metadata were provided uncurated, with the amount varying by source and participant.

Taken from the germline V gene, the CDR1 and CDR2 loops are SGHRS and YFSETQ. V and J are trimmed by 4 bases and 3 bases, and the gene matches miss 5 bases of the junction. The CDR3 holds 14 amino acids from the cysteine to the phenylalanine. The read is trimmed to its CDR3 DNA, 42 bases read in frame from base 1. In this chain, TRBV5-1 is recombined with TRBJ2-7, with 9 central nucleotides matching TRBD2. Source material: PBMCs or T cells enriched from blood (not recorded which). The TCR was taken from a woman between 40 and 50 years old with acute COVID-19. The CDR3: CASSPTSGNYEQYF. The DNA is as follows: TGCGCCAGCAGCCCGACTAGCGGAAACTACGAGCAGTACTTC.